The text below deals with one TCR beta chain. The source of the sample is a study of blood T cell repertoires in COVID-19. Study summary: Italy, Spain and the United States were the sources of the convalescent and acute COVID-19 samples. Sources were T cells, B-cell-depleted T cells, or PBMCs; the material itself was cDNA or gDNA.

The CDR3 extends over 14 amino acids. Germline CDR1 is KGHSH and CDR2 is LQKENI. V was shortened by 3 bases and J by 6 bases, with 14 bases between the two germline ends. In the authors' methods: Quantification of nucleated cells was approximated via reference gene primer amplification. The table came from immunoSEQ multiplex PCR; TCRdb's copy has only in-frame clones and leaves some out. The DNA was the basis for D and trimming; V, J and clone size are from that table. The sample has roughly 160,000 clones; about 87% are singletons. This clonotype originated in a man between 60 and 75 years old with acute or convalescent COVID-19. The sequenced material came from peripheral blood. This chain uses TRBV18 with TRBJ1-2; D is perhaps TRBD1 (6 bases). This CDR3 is CASSPPQGIDGYTF. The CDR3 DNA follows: TGTGCCAGCTCACCCCCACAGGGTATCGATGGCTACACCTTC.